This TCR beta chain was retrieved from a study of blood T cell repertoires in COVID-19. Study details: Italy, Spain and the United States were the sources of the convalescent and acute COVID-19 samples. PBMCs, B-cell-depleted T cells, or T cells were the source of the cDNA or gDNA that made up the material.

Germline CDR1 SGHDN, CDR2 FVKESK. With 0 bases removed from V and 7 bases from J, the gap between germline ends came to 7 bases. The CDR3 sequence is 13 residues long. In the source study's methods: Counts of nucleated cells, estimated from reference gene primer amplification, were obtained. Measured with immunoSEQ multiplex PCR; TCRdb has only the in-frame clones, and not every one. That table is the source of V, J and clone size, and D and trimming were worked out from the DNA. The top ten hold roughly 0.92% of the sample, which has 250,000 to 300,000 clones, about nine tenths seen once. The specimen was peripheral blood. This sequence originates from a woman aged 40 to 49 who had recovered from COVID-19. The J gene is TRBJ1-5, the V gene TRBV14; D gene uncertain. The CDR3 loop is CASSQDSRQPQHF. In DNA, the CDR3 is TGTGCCAGCAGCCAAGATTCGAGGCAGCCCCAGCATTTT.